These 12 T cell receptor beta chains originate from one sample sequenced in a study of cytomegalovirus exposure and HLA in healthy donors. Use of 60 Vbeta and 13 Jbeta primers characterized the PCR. Clones were read by immunoSEQ multiplex PCR, and TCRdb kept only the in-frame ones, dropping some. The sample lists 150,000 to 200,000 clones; about 70% were seen once. The source material was PBMCs. The receptors stem from a male donor in good health and CMV-seronegative.

J is TRBJ2-5 and V is TRBV5-8, with D possibly matching TRBD1 (5 bases). The J call may be incorrect, as the DNA end agrees better with TRBJ2-7. The germline V gene has CDR1 SGHTS and CDR2 YDEGEE. The CDR3 consists of 15 residues. The CDR3 DNA follows: TGTGCCAGCAGCCTGACAGACCATCTATCCTACGAGCAGTACTTC. Translated, it gives CASSLTDHLSYEQYF.

CDR3 bases: TGTGCCAGCAGCCAAGATGGGACTAGCGGGGGGTACCGTTCCTACAATGAGCAGTTCTTC. It codes for CASSQDGTSGGYRSYNEQFF. The chain uses TRBV4-2 and TRBJ2-1; 15 nucleotides agree with TRBD2. CDR1 is LGHNA, CDR2 YNFKEQ, per germline. Germline trimming cut 0 bases from V and 1 base from J; bases unmatched to any gene: 7. This CDR3 region has 20 residues.

This clone was counted a single time. V is TRBV18 and J is TRBJ2-3; 9 nucleotides agree with TRBD1. Per germline, CDR1 KGHSH and CDR2 LQKENI. The CDR3 loop spans 16 amino acids. V dropped 1 base and J dropped 5; count of bases not matched to a gene: 7. CDR3 bases: TGTGCCAGCTCACCACGCCTCGACAGGGGGGGAGATACGCAGTATTTT. This gives the protein CASSPRLDRGGDTQYF.

The rearrangement links TRBV19 to TRBJ2-3; the D gene is possibly TRBD2 (5 bases). Germline assignment: CDR1 LNHDA and CDR2 SQIVND (reference sequence). The germline V and J ends were trimmed by 4 bases and 1 base, with 12 bases remaining between them. CDR3 length equals 15 residues. The CDR3 DNA is TGTGCCAGTAGTACCCCCGGACTTGGCACAGATACGCAGTATTTT. It specifies CASSTPGLGTDTQYF.

The J gene is TRBJ1-5, the V gene TRBV28; TRBD1 is a possible D gene (5 bases). The CDR3 is made up of 15 amino acids. Trimming cost V 6 bases and J 0 bases, with 12 bases left between them. The germline gives CDR1 MDHEN, CDR2 SYDVKM. The chain's CDR3 is CASSLTDNSNQPQHF. For the CDR3, the DNA is TGTGCCAGCAGCCTCACGGACAATAGCAATCAGCCCCAGCATTTT.

Notes on this clone: Compared with germline, one end of the junction differs, possibly owing to a read error. The genes are TRBV5-6 and TRBJ2-5; 13 bases agree with TRBD2. The CDR3 has 17 residues. Germline values: CDR1 SGHDT, CDR2 YYEEEE. The CDR3 protein is CAGSSLAGLAGEETQYF. In DNA, the CDR3 is TGTGCCGGCAGCTCCTTGGCTGGACTAGCGGGGGAAGAGACCCAGTACTTC.

This clone was recorded only once. The chain links TRBV21-1 to TRBJ2-2; the table's D call, TRBD2, has no DNA check behind it. TRBV21-1 is a pseudogene. The CDR3 is 17 amino acids. CDR3 nucleotide sequence: TGTGCCAGCAGCAAAGTGGGGCCTGGGGGGATTACCGGGGAGCTGTTTTTT. This sequence encodes CASSKVGPGGITGELFF.

This chain uses TRBV14 with TRBJ1-2, with D unresolved. From germline, CDR1 is SGHDN and CDR2 FVKESK. The CDR3 spans 16 residues. Trimming stripped 0 bases from V and 7 bases from J, with 18 bases between. The CDR3 loop reads CASSQDSRRSAGGYTF. The CDR3 bases are TGTGCCAGCAGCCAAGATTCCCGCCGTTCCGCGGGTGGCTACACCTTC.

The chain carries TRBV9 and TRBJ2-3, with 12 nucleotides matching TRBD2. In germline, CDR1 is SGDLS, CDR2 YYNGEE. CDR3 length: 18 residues. Germline trimming cut 4 bases from V and 0 bases from J; bases unmatched to any gene: 9. CDR3 amino acids: CASSSGLAGGTSTDTQYF. CDR3 sequence (DNA): TGTGCCAGCAGCTCGGGACTAGCGGGCGGAACTAGCACAGATACGCAGTATTTT.

This clone was picked up one time. The chain combines TRBV27 with TRBJ2-1; TRBD2 matches 11 bases. This CDR3 has 16 residues. The trim removed 5 bases at V and 2 bases at J, leaving 5 bases unmatched. Germline V CDR1 and CDR2: MNHEY, SMNVEV (reference sequence). CDR3 nucleotide sequence: TGTGCCAGCAGTCCGCTAGCGGGAGGCCCCTACAATGAGCAGTTCTTC. Residues: CASSPLAGGPYNEQFF.

The chain joins TRBV2 to TRBJ2-2; D not certain. The CDR3 runs 15 residues. V was trimmed by 0 bases and J by 4 bases, leaving 9 bases between them. Germline V gene sequence: CDR1 SNHLY, CDR2 FYNNEI. The CDR3 protein is CASSEASTFTGELFF. In DNA form, the CDR3 reads TGTGCCAGCAGTGAAGCCTCAACTTTCACCGGGGAGCTGTTTTTT.

This rearrangement joins TRBV18 to TRBJ2-3; 10 bases are a match to TRBD1. This CDR3 spans 15 amino acids. Unmatched junction bases numbered 1, after V lost 3 bases and J lost 1 base. Per germline, CDR1 KGHSH and CDR2 LQKENI. In DNA, the CDR3 is TGTGCCAGCTCACCCGGGACAGGGGGCACAGATACGCAGTATTTT. The encoded protein is CASSPGTGGTDTQYF. The entire variable domain, with the rest obtained from reference TRBV18 and TRBJ2-3, is as follows: NAGVMQNPRHLVRRRGQEARLRCSPMKGHSHVYWYRQLPEEGLKFMVYLQKENIIDESGMPKERFSAEFPKEGPSILRIQQVVRGDSAAYFCASSPGTGGTDTQYFGPGTRLTVL.